The present entry profiles one T cell receptor beta chain with its context. The sample is drawn from a study of cytomegalovirus exposure and HLA in healthy donors. The wider study: There were 300 to 400 genotyped donors. Of these, roughly 80% fell in the genetic ancestry cluster associated with self-reported Caucasian donors.

Primers: 60 Vbeta forward and 13 Jbeta reverse. Profiling relied on immunoSEQ multiplex PCR, and the TCRdb table lists in-frame clones only, not all of them. The data show under 90,000 clones, with around 70% seen just once and about 8.9% held by the top ten. CDR3 length: 18 residues. V gave up 0 bases and J gave up 3 bases; unmatched junction bases: 10. CDR1 and CDR2 (germline): LGHNA, YNFKEQ. The V gene is TRBV4-2, the J gene TRBJ2-7; 11 bases fit TRBD2. This clonotype was obtained from a woman aged 45-65 years in good health and CMV-seropositive. Sequenced: PBMCs. DNA for the CDR3: TGTGCCAGCAGCCAAGAAGGGAGGGGGACTAGCGGACTCTACGAGCAGTACTTC. This translates into CASSQEGRGTSGLYEQYF.